Sequencing of this T cell receptor (beta chain) was carried out in a study of T cell responses to AZD1222 COVID-19 vaccine. The data were produced by immunoSEQ multiplex PCR, yet TCRdb's version contains in-frame clones alone and is incomplete. The sample includes approximately 100,000 clones, approximately 90% of them seen just once. Sequencing was performed on peripheral blood, taken on day 0 of AZD1222 vaccination. This TCR was recovered from an adult in good health.

The chain's CDR3 is CASSLDRSGTQYF. Written as DNA, the CDR3 is TGTGCCAGCAGTCTGGACAGAAGTGGGACCCAGTACTTC. V gene TRBV2 combines with J gene TRBJ2-5; a possible D gene is TRBD1 (6 bases). The CDR3 has 13 residues. Trimming cost V 5 bases and J 7 bases, with 14 bases left between them. In germline, CDR1 is SNHLY, CDR2 FYNNEI.